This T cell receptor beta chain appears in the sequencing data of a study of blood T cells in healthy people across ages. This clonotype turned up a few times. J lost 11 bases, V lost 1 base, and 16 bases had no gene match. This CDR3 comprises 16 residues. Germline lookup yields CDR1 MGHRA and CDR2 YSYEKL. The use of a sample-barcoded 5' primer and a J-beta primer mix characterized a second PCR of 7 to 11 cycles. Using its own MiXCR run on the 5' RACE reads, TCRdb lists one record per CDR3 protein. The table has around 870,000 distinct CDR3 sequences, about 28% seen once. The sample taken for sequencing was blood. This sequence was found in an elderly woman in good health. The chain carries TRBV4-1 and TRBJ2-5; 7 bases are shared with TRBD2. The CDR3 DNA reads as TGCGCCAGCAGCCAAGGTAGTTGGCGGGGGTACAATGAGCAGTACTTC. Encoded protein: CASSQGSWRGYNEQYF.